This passage covers 8 T cell receptor beta chains from one sample sequenced in a study of cytomegalovirus exposure and HLA in healthy donors. Both 60 Vbeta primers and 13 Jbeta primers went into the PCR. The assay was immunoSEQ multiplex PCR, and TCRdb's table has in-frame clones only and misses some. The sample shows approximately 210,000 clones, less than 85% of them seen only once. Material for sequencing was PBMCs. Receptor source: a girl between 5 and 17 years old in good health and CMV-seropositive.

The CDR3 sequence is CATSRDTSGSTDTQYF. In DNA form, the CDR3 reads TGTGCCACCAGCAGAGATACTAGCGGATCCACAGATACGCAGTATTTT. V and J are TRBV15 and TRBJ2-3, with 8 bases identical to TRBD2. V was clipped by 0 bases and J by 2 bases; unmatched bases: 4. Germline CDR1 LNHNV, CDR2 YYDKDF (reference sequence). This CDR3 spans 16 amino acids. Looking up the rest from reference TRBV15 and TRBJ2-3 gives the full variable domain: DAMVIQNPRYQVTQFGKPVTLSCSQTLNHNVMYWYQQKSSQAPKLLFHYYDKDFNNEADTPDNFQSRRPNTSFCFLDIRSPGLGDTAMYLCATSRDTSGSTDTQYFGPGTRLTVL.

This clone was recorded a few times. The gene calls are TRBV19 and TRBJ2-1, with 9 positions matching TRBD2. J gave up 3 bases and V 5 bases, and 5 bases lay outside the gene matches. The CDR3 consists of 15 residues. Germline CDR1 and CDR2: LNHDA and SQIVND (reference sequence). CDR3 DNA sequence: TGTGCCAGTAGTCCATCAGCGGGGGGCTACAATGAGCAGTTCTTC. Amino acids: CASSPSAGGYNEQFF.

The chain recombines TRBV29-1 with TRBJ2-5; perhaps TRBD1 as D (7 bases). With 3 bases removed from V and 5 bases from J, the gap between germline ends came to 19 bases. The CDR3 sequence is 15 residues long. The germline gives CDR1 SQVTM, CDR2 ANQGSEA. The CDR3 spells CSVELHYSGGETQYF. The CDR3 region has the DNA TGCAGCGTTGAGTTGCATTACTCAGGGGGGGAGACCCAGTACTTC.

The chain links TRBV10-3 to TRBJ2-3; 7 positions match TRBD2. The junction had 13 bases not matched to a gene; V was cut back by 2 bases and J by 2 bases. This CDR3 has 18 residues. The germline gives CDR1 ENHRY, CDR2 SYGVKD. CDR3 region: CAISEAGLDQVDTDTQYF. CDR3 nucleotides: TGTGCCATCAGTGAGGCCGGACTAGATCAAGTAGACACAGATACGCAGTATTTT.

The V call is TRBV5-6, the J call TRBJ2-5; 9 nucleotides align to TRBD2. J gave up 5 bases and V 0 bases, and 8 bases lay outside the gene matches. Germline loops: CDR1 SGHDT, CDR2 YYEEEE. The length of the CDR3 is 16 residues. CDR3 amino acids: CASSLGVSGGRETQYF. As DNA, the CDR3 is TGTGCCAGCAGCTTGGGTGTTAGCGGGGGCCGGGAGACCCAGTACTTC.

The rearrangement joins TRBV30 to TRBJ1-5; possible D gene TRBD1, 5 bases. From germline, CDR1 is GTSNPN and CDR2 SVGIG (reference sequence). The ends were cut back, 0 bases at V and 9 bases at J, with 12 bases in the middle. The CDR3 runs 13 residues. CDR3 DNA: TGTGCCTGGAGTGTATCGGGGGTTCCGCCCCAGCATTTT. Protein product: CAWSVSGVPPQHF.

A few counts support this clone. The chain links TRBV6-5 to TRBJ2-3, with D possibly TRBD2 on 6 matching bases. Germline CDR1 is MNHEY and CDR2 is SVGAGI. The CDR3 spans 15 residues. The V end lost 0 bases, the J end lost 3 bases, and 10 bases lay between the germline ends. CDR3 in amino acids: CASSYSPSATDTQYF. The CDR3 bases are TGTGCCAGCAGTTACTCGCCTAGCGCTACAGATACGCAGTATTTT.

V gene TRBV9 combines with J gene TRBJ2-7; the match to TRBD1 covers 8 bases. V shed 6 bases and J 0 bases; nucleotides not matched to a gene: 5. The CDR3 spans 14 residues. Germline V gives CDR1 SGDLS, CDR2 YYNGEE. This CDR3 reads CASTQTGDSYEQYF. Written as DNA, the CDR3 is TGTGCCAGCACCCAGACAGGGGACTCCTACGAGCAGTACTTC.